Listed here is a single TCR beta chain. The data originate from a study of blood T cell repertoires in COVID-19. Turning to the study itself: The United States, Italy and Spain provided the acute and convalescent COVID-19 samples. From T cells, B-cell-depleted T cells, or PBMCs came the material, which was cDNA or gDNA.

Authors' analysis steps: From reference gene primer amplification, estimates of nucleated cell counts were derived. The data were produced by immunoSEQ multiplex PCR, yet TCRdb's version contains in-frame clones alone and is incomplete. That table furnishes V, J and clone size, whereas the DNA furnished D and trimming. The sample includes 40,000 to 60,000 clones, roughly 84% of them seen just once. Per the germline V gene, CDR1 is SGDLS and CDR2 is YYNGEE. This CDR3 has 13 amino acids. The V end was cut by 3 bases, the J end by 3 bases, with 7 bases between. The sample consisted of peripheral blood. The chain recombines TRBV9 with TRBJ1-5; TRBD1 is a possible D gene (5 bases). The clonotype originates from a man aged 50 to 59 with acute or convalescent COVID-19. The chain's CDR3 is CASSAGDNQPQHF. In DNA form, the CDR3 reads TGTGCCAGCAGCGCGGGGGACAATCAGCCCCAGCATTTT. Variable domain in full (rest from reference TRBV9 and TRBJ1-5): DSGVTQTPKHLITATGQRVTLRCSPRSGDLSVYWYQQSLDQGLQFLIQYYNGEERAKGNILERFSAQQFPDLHSELNLSSLELGDSALYFCASSAGDNQPQHFGDGTRLSIL.